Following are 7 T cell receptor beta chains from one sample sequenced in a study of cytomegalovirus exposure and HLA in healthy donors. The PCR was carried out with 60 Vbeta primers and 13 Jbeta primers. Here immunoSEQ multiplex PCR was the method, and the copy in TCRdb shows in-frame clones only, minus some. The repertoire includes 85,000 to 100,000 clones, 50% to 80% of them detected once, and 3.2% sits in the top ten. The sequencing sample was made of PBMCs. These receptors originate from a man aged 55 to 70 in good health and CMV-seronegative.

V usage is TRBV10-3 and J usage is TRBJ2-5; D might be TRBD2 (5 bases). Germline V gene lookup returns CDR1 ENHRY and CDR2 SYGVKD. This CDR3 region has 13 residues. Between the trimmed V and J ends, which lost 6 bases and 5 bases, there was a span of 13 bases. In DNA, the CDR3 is TGTGCCATCAGCGCTGAGGGTGGGGAGACCCAGTACTTC. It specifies CAISAEGGETQYF.

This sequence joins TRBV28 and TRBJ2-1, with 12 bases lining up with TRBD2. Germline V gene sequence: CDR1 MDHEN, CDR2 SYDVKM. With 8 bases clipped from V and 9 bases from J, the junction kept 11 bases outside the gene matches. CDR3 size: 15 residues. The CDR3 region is CASPPSGGGQGEQFF. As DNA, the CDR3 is TGTGCCAGCCCACCTAGCGGGGGGGGCCAGGGTGAGCAGTTCTTC.

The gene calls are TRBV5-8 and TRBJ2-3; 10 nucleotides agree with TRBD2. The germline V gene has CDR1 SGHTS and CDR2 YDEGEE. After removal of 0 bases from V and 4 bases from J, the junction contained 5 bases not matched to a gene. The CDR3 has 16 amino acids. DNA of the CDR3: TGTGCCAGCAGCTTGGGTCCTAGCGGGAGATCAGATACGCAGTATTTT. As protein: CASSLGPSGRSDTQYF.

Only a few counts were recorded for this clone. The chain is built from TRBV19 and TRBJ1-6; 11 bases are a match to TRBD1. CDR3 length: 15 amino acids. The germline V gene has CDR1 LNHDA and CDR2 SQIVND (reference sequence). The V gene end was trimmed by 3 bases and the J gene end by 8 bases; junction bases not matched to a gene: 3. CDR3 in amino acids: CASSMDRGQDSPLHF. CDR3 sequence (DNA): TGTGCCAGTAGTATGGACAGGGGGCAGGATTCACCCCTCCACTTT.

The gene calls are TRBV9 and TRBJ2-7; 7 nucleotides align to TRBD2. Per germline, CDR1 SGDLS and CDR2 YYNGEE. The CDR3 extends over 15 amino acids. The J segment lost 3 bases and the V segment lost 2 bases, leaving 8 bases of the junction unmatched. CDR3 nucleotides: TGTGCCAGCAGCGTGAGCAGCGGGGAACTCTACGAGCAGTACTTC. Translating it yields CASSVSSGELYEQYF.

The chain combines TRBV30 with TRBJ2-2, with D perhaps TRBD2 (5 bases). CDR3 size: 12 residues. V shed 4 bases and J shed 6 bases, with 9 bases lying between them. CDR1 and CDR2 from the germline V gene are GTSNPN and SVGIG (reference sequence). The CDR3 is CAWKAGPGELFF. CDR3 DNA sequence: TGTGCCTGGAAGGCGGGTCCCGGGGAGCTGTTTTTT.

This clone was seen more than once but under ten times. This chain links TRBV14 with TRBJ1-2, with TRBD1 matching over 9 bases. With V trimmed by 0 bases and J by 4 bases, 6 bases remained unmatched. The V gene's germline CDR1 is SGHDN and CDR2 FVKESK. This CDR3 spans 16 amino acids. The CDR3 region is CASSQETGQGGYGYTF. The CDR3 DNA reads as TGTGCCAGCAGCCAAGAAACGGGACAGGGAGGCTATGGCTACACCTTC. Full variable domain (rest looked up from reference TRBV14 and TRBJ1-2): EAGVTQFPSHSVIEKGQTVTLRCDPISGHDNLYWYRRVMGKEIKFLLHFVKESKQDESGMPNNRFLAERTGGTYSTLKVQPAELEDSGVYFCASSQETGQGGYGYTFGSGTRLTVV.